This TCR beta chain was sequenced for a study of CD8 T cells in ankylosing spondylitis (dated by TCRdb to between 2016 and 2019). In the study overall: The study profiled T cell receptor beta repertoires in healthy donors and ankylosing spondylitis patients to find disease-linked TCR variants. Peripheral blood samples were taken, and synovial fluid was additionally collected from ankylosing spondylitis patients. The whole study cohort included some 100 healthy donors and about two dozen ankylosing spondylitis patients.

What the study reported, not specific to this receptor: A TCR beta motif made up of fewer than 10 highly homologous amino acid variants appeared to be characteristic of blood from ankylosing spondylitis patients. Significant enrichment of the disease-linked clones was reported in matched synovial fluid samples from ankylosing spondylitis patients. Some motif variants were previously reported in synovial fluid and blood of reactive arthritis patients, suggesting common disease-initiation mechanisms. The disease-linked clones had a CD8+ phenotype and were found at relatively low frequencies in peripheral blood.

The sequencing machine was an Illumina HiSeq 2500. Quantitative 5'-RACE with molecular barcodes was used to prepare TCR beta libraries. The paper's processing steps were these. A new computational method, built on a probabilistic model of VDJ rearrangement, was used to identify disease-linked TCR variants. TCRdb handled the public reads itself, with Q25 trimming in fastp and clone calling in MiXCR, and kept productive beta chains. Every entry covers one CDR3 protein and lists the most common genes and DNA from its rows. TCRdb's processing, not the authors', yielded these V and J calls. The sample table holds about 150,000 distinct CDR3 sequences, of which about 42% were seen once. The ten largest clonotypes hold roughly 15% of the sample. The junction carries 21 bases between V and J, which are trimmed by 4 bases and 2 bases respectively. CDR1 and CDR2, per the germline V gene (reference sequence), are MNHEY and SMNVEV. Measured from the cysteine to the phenylalanine, the CDR3 is 17 residues long. Solely the CDR3 DNA is kept, with 51 bases framed from the first base.

Turning to this clonotype: The target of this receptor is not known. There are no base qualities to consult, and no much larger clone falls within one base.

Synovial fluid samples and blood samples obtained from the same ankylosing spondylitis patients were matched. Sequences were obtained from synovial fluid, either unsorted or a sorted T cell fraction (not recorded which). This receptor chain uses TRBV27 and TRBJ2-7, with a tentative D gene TRBD1 over 5 matching bases. The origin of this receptor is a male donor with ankylosing spondylitis. The nucleotides are TGTGCCAGCAGTTGGGCCCCGACAGTACCCCACCCCTACGAGCAGTACTTC. Its amino acids are CASSWAPTVPHPYEQYF.